Below, 11 T cell receptor beta chains from the same sample are listed, as sequenced in a study of blood T cell repertoires in COVID-19. TCRdb keeps only in-frame clones here, not all; method: immunoSEQ multiplex PCR. The table records about 240,000 clones, about 80% of them present only once. The sample consisted of PBMCs or T cells enriched from blood (not recorded which). These receptors originate from a woman between 35 and 50 years old who had been exposed to COVID-19.

V gene TRBV21-1 combines with J gene TRBJ1-5. TRBV21-1 is shown as a pseudogene. The CDR3 has 16 amino acids. The chain's CDR3 is CASSKVWGGFYQPQHF. The CDR3 DNA is TGTGCCAGCAGCAAAGTTTGGGGGGGCTTCTATCAGCCCCAGCATTTT.

This rearrangement joins TRBV18 to TRBJ1-2; D unresolved. The CDR3 totals 15 residues. V was cut by 3 bases and J by 6 bases, with 17 bases left in between. Per germline, CDR1 KGHSH and CDR2 LQKENI. CDR3 sequence (DNA): TGTGCCAGCTCACCTTCCATTCCTCCCGGGGATGGCTACACCTTC. This translates into CASSPSIPPGDGYTF. Using reference TRBV18 and TRBJ1-2 for the parts outside the CDR3, the full variable domain is NAGVMQNPRHLVRRRGQEARLRCSPMKGHSHVYWYRQLPEEGLKFMVYLQKENIIDESGMPKERFSAEFPKEGPSILRIQQVVRGDSAAYFCASSPSIPPGDGYTFGSGTRLTVV.

This clone was picked up one time. The rearrangement uses TRBV28 and TRBJ2-5, with TRBD1 matching over 7 bases. Germline assignment: CDR1 MDHEN and CDR2 SYDVKM. This CDR3 contains 13 residues. With V trimmed by 4 bases and J by 3 bases, 2 bases remained unmatched. The DNA of the CDR3 is TGTGCCAGCAGTTCCGGGACAGAAGAGACCCAGTACTTC. Translation gives CASSSGTEETQYF. Together with reference TRBV28 and TRBJ2-5, the CDR3 gives the full variable domain: DVKVTQSSRYLVKRTGEKVFLECVQDMDHENMFWYRQDPGLGLRLIYFSYDVKMKEKGDIPEGYSVSREKKERFSLILESASTNQTSMYLCASSSGTEETQYFGPGTRLLVL.

The chain is built from TRBV9 and TRBJ1-2; D is unresolved. This CDR3 is 15 amino acids long. Trimming removed 0 bases from V and 4 bases from J, with 13 bases in between. The germline V gene encodes CDR1 SGDLS and CDR2 YYNGEE. The CDR3 region has the DNA TGTGCCAGCAGCGTAGCTGATGGAGGTTCCTATGGCTACACCTTC. Its protein is CASSVADGGSYGYTF.

This chain joins TRBV12-5 and TRBJ2-1, with 8 bases lining up with TRBD2. Trimming cost V 0 bases and J 2 bases; bases outside gene matches: 0. CDR3 length: 15 residues. Germline V CDR1 and CDR2: LGHNT, FRNRAP. The CDR3 loop reads CASGLVGLAYNEQFF. The DNA of the CDR3 is TGTGCTAGTGGTTTGGTGGGACTAGCCTACAATGAGCAGTTCTTC. The full variable domain, with the rest looked up from reference TRBV12-5 and TRBJ2-1, is DARVTQTPRHKVTEMGQEVTMRCQPILGHNTVFWYRQTMMQGLELLAYFRNRAPLDDSGMPKDRFSAEMPDATLATLKIQPSEPRDSAVYFCASGLVGLAYNEQFFGPGTRLTVL.

The chain couples TRBV6-5 to TRBJ2-7; D remains unclear. V lost 6 bases and J lost 3, with 9 bases in between. Germline loops: CDR1 MNHEY, CDR2 SVGAGI. The CDR3 spans 12 residues. CDR3 DNA: TGTGCCAGCAGCACTCAACTCTACGAGCAGTACTTC. This translates into CASSTQLYEQYF.

The gene calls are TRBV5-8 and TRBJ2-5, with 8 positions matching TRBD1. Germline trimming cut 4 bases from V and 2 bases from J; bases unmatched to any gene: 7. Germline V gene lookup returns CDR1 SGHTS and CDR2 YDEGEE. CDR3 length equals 15 residues. The CDR3 nucleotides are TGTGCCAGCAGCCAATGGACAGGGAATCAAGAGACCCAGTACTTC. Its protein is CASSQWTGNQETQYF.

The chain uses TRBV2 and TRBJ1-6; 10 positions match TRBD1. Germline V CDR1 and CDR2: SNHLY, FYNNEI. Trimming at V came to 6 bases and at J to 6 bases, leaving 5 bases not matched to a gene. The CDR3 sequence is 15 residues long. The CDR3 DNA sequence: TGTGCCAGCAGGGTTGACAGGGGGCTTAATTCACCCCTCCACTTT. It is translated as CASRVDRGLNSPLHF.

The genes are TRBV2 and TRBJ2-5; D may be TRBD2 (6 bases). V dropped 1 base and J dropped 7 bases, with 16 bases sitting between them. The CDR3 sequence is 15 residues long. Germline V gives CDR1 SNHLY, CDR2 FYNNEI. CDR3 DNA sequence: TGTGCCAGCAGTGAAGGGGTACGACCCGGGGGGACCCAGTACTTC. This sequence encodes CASSEGVRPGGTQYF.

The chain is built from TRBV4-1 and TRBJ2-4, with 8 nucleotides matching TRBD2. CDR1 is MGHRA, CDR2 YSYEKL, per germline. CDR3 length: 17 residues. The junction had 10 bases not matched to a gene; V was cut back by 0 bases and J by 6 bases. Written as DNA, the CDR3 is TGCGCCAGCAGCCAAGAGCATTTGCGGGGGGCAATAAACATTCAGTACTTC. Translated: CASSQEHLRGAINIQYF.

This chain uses TRBV7-3 with TRBJ2-1; 11 bases line up with TRBD2. The ends lost 2 bases at V and 7 bases at J; junction bases unmatched: 4. Germline V lookup: CDR1 SGHTA, CDR2 FQGTGA. This CDR3 comprises 15 residues. This chain's CDR3 is CASSLLAGGVNEQFF. The CDR3, as DNA: TGTGCCAGCAGCTTACTAGCGGGGGGAGTGAATGAGCAGTTCTTC.